This is a list of T cell receptor beta chains from one sample in a study of cytomegalovirus exposure and HLA in healthy donors. The repertoire was sequenced with immunoSEQ multiplex PCR; TCRdb's copy has only in-frame clones and lacks some. The data hold over 100,000 clones, with 55% to 70% observed a single time. Sequenced material: PBMCs. These receptors all come from a woman in her twenties or thirties in good health and CMV-seronegative. Each CDR3 is given with its conserved first and last residue. The D gene is left open where the match is weak. Only part of the rows carry a size: once, few, many, or a class if the clone is expanded.

NA TRBJ1-5 TRBD1 TRBV7-2 CASSVGTGASNQPQHF TGTGCCAGCAGCGTTGGGACAGGGGCCAGCAATCAGCCCCAGCATTTT
once TRBJ2-7 TRBD1 TRBV6-5 CASRHEPGQGYEQYF TGTGCCAGCAGACACGAGCCGGGACAGGGCTACGAGCAGTACTTC
NA TRBJ2-6 NA TRBV5-1 CASSFEALSGANVLTF TGCGCCAGCAGCTTCGAGGCCCTCTCTGGGGCCAACGTCCTGACTTTC
NA TRBJ2-5 TRBD2 TRBV25-1 CASSDPRTSGETQYF TGTGCCAGCAGTGACCCCAGGACTAGCGGAGAGACCCAGTACTTC
few TRBJ1-1 NA TRBV2 CASGWVGGTEAFF TGTGCCAGCGGGTGGGTAGGGGGAACTGAAGCTTTCTTT
once TRBJ2-7 NA TRBV13 CASSPQSGYEQYF TGTGCCAGCAGCCCCCAGAGCGGCTACGAGCAGTACTTC
NA TRBJ2-7 TRBD1 TRBV27 CASSPGDRTYEQYF TGTGCCAGCAGTCCCGGGGACAGAACCTACGAGCAGTACTTC
NA TRBJ2-3 TRBD2 TRBV15 CATSRDPWTSGSADTQYF TGTGCCACCAGCAGAGATCCGTGGACTAGCGGGAGCGCAGATACGCAGTATTTT
NA TRBJ2-2 TRBD2 TRBV7-3 CASSSLLAANTGELFF TGTGCCAGCAGCTCCCTACTAGCGGCAAACACCGGGGAGCTGTTTTTT
NA TRBJ1-1 TRBD1 TRBV28 CASSSGQGEAFF TGTGCCAGCAGTTCGGGACAGGGTGAAGCTTTCTTT
NA TRBJ2-5 TRBD1 TRBV13 CASSLLGQGVETQYF TGTGCCAGCAGTTTATTGGGACAGGGCGTAGAGACCCAGTACTTC
few TRBJ2-5 NA TRBV29-1 CSSWAGETQYF TGCAGCTCCTGGGCAGGAGAGACCCAGTACTTC
few TRBJ2-6 NA TRBV5-6 CASSLLGLRSGANVLTF TGTGCCAGCAGCTTGCTAGGACTCCGCTCTGGGGCCAACGTCCTGACTTTC